Following are 24 T cell receptor beta chains from one sample sequenced in a study of OX40 agonist ivuxolimab in advanced cancers. Some clones are missing from TCRdb's copy, which holds only in-frame ones; the method was immunoSEQ multiplex PCR. The table lists around 41,000 clones, nearly 90% of them singletons. The sample here was CD4+ or CD8+ T cells sorted from blood, taken in a trial of the OX40 agonist ivuxolimab. These receptors originate from an adult with an advanced solid tumor such as melanoma, head and neck, liver or kidney cancer.

V and J are TRBV27 and TRBJ2-1; D may be TRBD1 or TRBD2 (5 bases each). The germline V and J ends were trimmed by 6 bases and 3 bases, with 15 bases remaining between them. The CDR3 consists of 15 residues. CDR1 and CDR2 (germline): MNHEY, SMNVEV (reference sequence). CDR3 amino acids: CASRAGTGFYNEQFF. CDR3 DNA: TGTGCCAGCAGGGCCGGGACGGGGTTCTACAATGAGCAGTTCTTC.

This clone has just one count. The chain carries TRBV4-1 and TRBJ2-7, with 8 bases fitting TRBD1. After removal of 3 bases from V and 4 bases from J, the junction contained 8 bases not matched to a gene. Germline V gene sequence: CDR1 MGHRA, CDR2 YSYEKL. This CDR3 contains 15 residues. This chain's CDR3 is CASSQPGTGDYEQYF. CDR3 DNA: TGCGCCAGCAGCCAGCCCGGGACAGGAGATTACGAGCAGTACTTC.

The V gene is TRBV5-1, the J gene TRBJ2-1; D possibly corresponds to TRBD1 (6 bases). This CDR3 comprises 15 residues. Germline V CDR1 and CDR2: SGHRS, YFSETQ. The V gene lost 1 base and the J gene lost 0 bases, with 8 bases spanning the gap. CDR3 residues: CASSLTGSSYNEQFF. The CDR3 region has the DNA TGCGCCAGCAGCTTGACAGGGAGCTCCTACAATGAGCAGTTCTTC.

The V and J genes are TRBV28 and TRBJ2-3; the match to TRBD2 covers 12 bases. J gave up 0 bases and V 5 bases, and 3 bases lay outside the gene matches. CDR3 size: 16 residues. Per germline, CDR1 MDHEN and CDR2 SYDVKM. This CDR3 is CASSRLAGGSTDTQYF. In DNA, the CDR3 is TGTGCCAGCAGTCGCCTAGCGGGAGGGAGCACAGATACGCAGTATTTT.

The chain recombines TRBV6-4 with TRBJ2-3; D is possibly TRBD1 (5 bases). Germline-derived CDR1 and CDR2 are MRHNA and SNTAGT. This CDR3 region has 16 residues. V was clipped by 2 bases and J by 0 bases, with 12 bases between them. DNA for the CDR3: TGTGCCAGCAGTGACGGGGCACATTCTAGCACAGATACGCAGTATTTT. This sequence encodes CASSDGAHSSTDTQYF.

This chain links TRBV19 with TRBJ1-3, with unresolved D. This CDR3 contains 17 residues. The V end was cut by 5 bases, the J end by 4 bases, with 21 bases between. Germline assignment: CDR1 LNHDA and CDR2 SQIVND (reference sequence). The CDR3 DNA follows: TGTGCCAGTAGTTCGCCGGGTAACTCGGAAAGCGGAAACACCATATATTTT. Translating it yields CASSSPGNSESGNTIYF.

This chain connects TRBV28 to TRBJ1-5; tentative D call: TRBD1 (5 bases). Germline assignment: CDR1 MDHEN and CDR2 SYDVKM. The CDR3 runs to 16 residues. The V and J ends lost 4 bases and 1 base respectively, with 14 bases between them. The CDR3: CASSYGGVRSNQPQHF. CDR3 nucleotide sequence: TGTGCCAGCAGTTACGGGGGAGTTCGAAGCAATCAGCCCCAGCATTTT. The entire variable domain, with the rest obtained from reference TRBV28 and TRBJ1-5, is as follows: DVKVTQSSRYLVKRTGEKVFLECVQDMDHENMFWYRQDPGLGLRLIYFSYDVKMKEKGDIPEGYSVSREKKERFSLILESASTNQTSMYLCASSYGGVRSNQPQHFGDGTRLSIL.

The rearrangement uses TRBV4-1 and TRBJ2-5; D is ambiguous. The germline V and J ends were trimmed by 5 bases and 3 bases, with 22 bases remaining between them. Germline V CDR1 and CDR2: MGHRA, YSYEKL. The CDR3 sequence is 17 residues long. CDR3 region: CASSNKHTQATEETQYF. The DNA for the CDR3 is TGCGCCAGCAGCAACAAGCATACGCAAGCGACGGAAGAGACCCAGTACTTC.

The genes are TRBV9 and TRBJ2-3; D is unresolved. From germline, CDR1 is SGDLS and CDR2 YYNGEE. The V end lost 3 bases, the J end lost 4 bases, and 15 bases lay between the germline ends. The CDR3 covers 15 residues. CDR3 nucleotide sequence: TGTGCCAGCAGCGCCGCCAGGTTTGCTTCAGATACGCAGTATTTT. Amino acid sequence: CASSAARFASDTQYF.

The CDR3 reads CASSEELAGSYEQYF. The CDR3 DNA follows: TGTGCCAGCAGTGAAGAGCTAGCGGGATCCTACGAGCAGTACTTC. The chain has TRBV2 and TRBJ2-7; 9 bases fit TRBD2. The CDR3 runs 15 residues. Germline V lookup: CDR1 SNHLY, CDR2 FYNNEI. The J segment lost 1 base and the V segment lost 1 base, leaving 2 bases of the junction unmatched.

V is TRBV7-6 and J is TRBJ2-2; the D is unclear. This CDR3 is built from 12 residues. The V gene lost 0 bases and the J gene lost 9 bases, with 5 bases spanning the gap. From germline, CDR1 is SGHVS and CDR2 FNYEAQ. The DNA for the CDR3 is TGTGCCAGCAGCTTAGCCCACCGGGAGCTGTTTTTT. Encoded protein: CASSLAHRELFF.

This sequence joins TRBV6-6 and TRBJ1-2; a weak D match, TRBD1 (6 bases). Germline assignment: CDR1 MNHNY and CDR2 SVGAGI (reference sequence). This CDR3 spans 15 amino acids. The V end lost 7 bases, the J end lost 4 bases, and 19 bases lay between the germline ends. Here the CDR3 DNA reads TGTGCCAGCAAACCCTCAAAGGGGGGCGGCTATGGCTACACCTTC. Its translation is CASKPSKGGGYGYTF.

This rearrangement joins TRBV7-9 to TRBJ2-7; 10 positions agree with TRBD1. V was pared by 4 bases and J by 1 base, with 13 bases of the junction left unmatched. CDR1 is SEHNR, CDR2 FQNEAQ, per germline (reference sequence). The CDR3 covers 18 residues. The CDR3 region is CASSSSGQGWFGSYEQYF. The CDR3 bases are TGTGCCAGCAGCTCTTCGGGACAGGGGTGGTTTGGATCCTACGAGCAGTACTTC.

This rearrangement joins TRBV18 to TRBJ2-4; D may be TRBD1 or TRBD2 (6 bases each). The CDR3 spans 17 residues. Germline assignment: CDR1 KGHSH and CDR2 LQKENI. Trimming shortened V by 3 bases and J by 1 base, and 16 bases separated the two germline ends. As DNA, the CDR3 is TGTGCCAGCTCACCGCAATTAGGGGGGCGGGCCAAAAACATTCAGTACTTC. Protein sequence: CASSPQLGGRAKNIQYF.

The V and J genes are TRBV11-2 and TRBJ1-1; TRBD1 might be the D (5 bases). This CDR3 is built from 12 residues. The germline V gene encodes CDR1 SGHAT and CDR2 FQNNGV. V lost 8 bases and J lost 2, with 9 bases in between. CDR3 DNA sequence: TGTGCCAGCGCTTGGGGCAACACTGAAGCTTTCTTT. Its translation: CASAWGNTEAFF.

This rearrangement joins TRBV5-8 to TRBJ2-7; D gene unclear. CDR1 is SGHTS, CDR2 YDEGEE, per germline. The V end lost 7 bases, the J end lost 3 bases, and 17 bases lay between the germline ends. CDR3 length: 14 residues. The CDR3 reads CASALRGRYYEQYF. The CDR3 bases are TGTGCCAGCGCGCTAAGAGGACGCTACTACGAGCAGTACTTC.

The J gene is TRBJ2-6, the V gene TRBV18; D is uncertain. Germline V lookup: CDR1 KGHSH, CDR2 LQKENI. The CDR3 is made up of 16 amino acids. The germline V and J ends were trimmed by 1 base and 0 bases, with 7 bases remaining between them. CDR3 bases: TGTGCCAGCTCACCACGGTGGGACTCTGGGGCCAACGTCCTGACTTTC. Its protein product is CASSPRWDSGANVLTF.

V usage is TRBV6-5 and J usage is TRBJ2-2; 8 bases align to TRBD1. Germline CDR1 and CDR2: MNHEY and SVGAGI. There are 14 residues in the CDR3. Trimming at V came to 6 bases and at J to 4 bases, leaving 4 bases not matched to a gene. CDR3 in DNA: TGTGCCAGCAGGTGGACAGGGCCCACCGGGGAGCTGTTTTTT. Translating it yields CASRWTGPTGELFF.

V and J are TRBV6-1 and TRBJ2-3; 9 bases fit TRBD2. CDR1 and CDR2 from the germline V gene are MNHNS and SASEGT. The CDR3 has 15 amino acids. The trim removed 5 bases at V and 2 bases at J, leaving 5 bases unmatched. The CDR3 sequence is CASSSLAGVTDTQYF. The CDR3 coding sequence is TGTGCCAGCAGTTCGTTAGCGGGAGTCACAGATACGCAGTATTTT.

The rearrangement uses TRBV7-9 and TRBJ2-1; D may be TRBD1 (6 bases). This CDR3 contains 17 residues. V lost 3 bases, J lost 7 bases, and 22 bases lay in between. The germline gives CDR1 SEHNR, CDR2 FQNEAQ (reference sequence). CDR3 sequence: CASSLGRFGTPLNEQFF. CDR3 DNA sequence: TGTGCCAGCAGCTTGGGGCGATTCGGGACACCCCTAAATGAGCAGTTCTTC. Full variable domain (remainder filled in from reference TRBV7-9 and TRBJ2-1): DTGVSQNPRHKITKRGQNVTFRCDPISEHNRLYWYRQTLGQGPEFLTYFQNEAQLEKSRLLSDRFSAERPKGSFSTLEIQRTEQGDSAMYLCASSLGRFGTPLNEQFFGPGTRLTVL.

J is TRBJ2-2 and V is TRBV14, with D possibly matching TRBD2 (6 bases). Germline V gene data show CDR1 as SGHDN and CDR2 as FVKESK. CDR3 length: 14 residues. Deletions cut 1 base from V and 5 bases from J, with 8 bases between. CDR3 nucleotides: TGTGCCAGCAGCCAAGTTGCGGGAACCGGGGAGCTGTTTTTT. This codes for CASSQVAGTGELFF.

The sample holds one count of this clone. The V gene is TRBV28, the J gene TRBJ1-4; D unresolved. The ends were cut back, 7 bases at V and 8 bases at J, with 14 bases in the middle. Germline CDR1 and CDR2: MDHEN and SYDVKM. This CDR3 has 13 residues. CDR3 sequence reads: CASTPDSREKLFF. The CDR3 nucleotides are TGTGCCAGCACACCCGACTCGAGGGAAAAACTGTTTTTT.

The V call is TRBV6-5, the J call TRBJ2-5; perhaps D is TRBD1 or TRBD2 (6 bases each). Germline CDR1 is MNHEY and CDR2 is SVGAGI. V lost 2 bases, J lost 5 bases, and 9 bases lay in between. The CDR3 is 13 residues long. The chain's CDR3 is CASSYGGPETQYF. CDR3 sequence (DNA): TGTGCCAGCAGTTACGGGGGGCCGGAGACCCAGTACTTC.

V is TRBV27 and J is TRBJ1-1; maybe TRBD1 (5 bases). Germline CDR1 is MNHEY and CDR2 is SMNVEV (reference sequence). Deletions cut 5 bases from V and 1 base from J, with 14 bases between. This CDR3 contains 15 residues. The DNA of the CDR3 is TGTGCCAGCAGTCTATGGGGCAGTAGGAACACTGAAGCTTTCTTT. This encodes CASSLWGSRNTEAFF.